The rows below give T cell receptor beta chains drawn from one sample of a study of blood T cell repertoires in COVID-19. Assay used: immunoSEQ multiplex PCR; TCRdb lists only in-frame clones, some missing. The sample holds approximately 300,000 clones, approximately 86% seen once. Specimen: peripheral blood. The receptors were sampled from a woman in her fifties or sixties who had recovered from COVID-19. Each CDR3 is given with its conserved first and last residue. The D gene is left open where the match is weak. Where a row states a size, it is once, few, many or the class of an expanded clone; other rows omit it.

TRBD1	TRBV24-1	-	TRBJ2-1	CATSDSWTGSSYNEQFF	TGTGCCACCAGTGATTCCTGGACAGGAAGCTCCTACAATGAGCAGTTCTTC
-	TRBV7-2	once	TRBJ2-2	CASSLALRAAGVSTGELFF	TGTGCCAGCAGCTTAGCGCTGAGGGCGGCTGGGGTAAGCACCGGGGAGCTGTTTTTT
-	TRBV20-1	-	TRBJ2-5	CSASPGGLMVETQYF	TGCAGTGCTAGTCCAGGGGGGCTAATGGTGGAGACCCAGTACTTC
-	TRBV7-9	-	TRBJ1-3	CASSFASSGNTIYF	TGTGCCAGCAGCTTCGCTAGCTCTGGAAACACCATATATTTT
-	TRBV6-5	-	TRBJ1-4	CASSQGPSTNEKLFF	TGTGCCAGCAGCCAGGGGCCGTCAACTAATGAAAAACTGTTTTTT
-	TRBV28	-	TRBJ2-5	CASKAEGDGETQYF	TGTGCCAGCAAAGCTGAAGGGGATGGGGAGACCCAGTACTTC
TRBD2	TRBV28	-	TRBJ2-1	CASSFSGSYYNEQFF	TGTGCCAGCAGTTTTAGCGGGAGCTACTACAATGAGCAGTTCTTC
TRBD1	TRBV5-4	-	TRBJ2-1	CASSLGQGIKDEQFF	TGTGCCAGCAGCCTAGGACAGGGAATTAAAGATGAGCAGTTCTTC
-	TRBV2	-	TRBJ2-1	CASSEASTTYNEQFF	TGTGCCAGCAGTGAAGCTAGCACTACCTACAATGAGCAGTTCTTC
TRBD1	TRBV2	-	TRBJ1-1	CASNGPQGARNTEAFF	TGTGCCAGCAATGGGCCACAGGGGGCTCGTAACACTGAAGCTTTCTTT
-	TRBV19	-	TRBJ2-2	CASSVSRVTGELFF	TGTGCCAGTAGTGTAAGCAGGGTTACCGGGGAGCTGTTTTTT
-	TRBV7-3	-	TRBJ2-3	CASSPDRNTDTQYF	TGTGCCAGCAGTCCGGACAGAAACACAGATACGCAGTATTTT
-	TRBV30	-	TRBJ2-7	CAWSGPWRPENGEQYF	TGTGCCTGGAGTGGCCCCTGGAGGCCTGAGAATGGCGAGCAGTACTTC
-	TRBV5-8	-	TRBJ2-7	CASSLQGSYEQYF	TGTGCCAGCAGCTTGCAGGGCTCCTACGAGCAGTACTTC
TRBD1	TRBV5-1	-	TRBJ1-2	CASSSGSGGYGYTF	TGCGCCAGCAGCTCTGGATCAGGGGGCTATGGCTACACCTTC
-	TRBV10-3	-	TRBJ2-2	CAIRDPTSGTNTGELFF	TGTGCCATCAGGGACCCGACGAGCGGGACAAACACCGGGGAGCTGTTTTTT
TRBD2	TRBV5-1	-	TRBJ2-1	CASRPYGGSGIYNEQFF	TGCGCCAGCCGCCCCTATGGGGGTAGCGGGATTTACAATGAGCAGTTCTTC
-	TRBV9	-	TRBJ1-5	CASSVEGGDQPQHF	TGTGCCAGCAGCGTAGAAGGGGGGGATCAGCCCCAGCATTTT
-	TRBV7-9	few	TRBJ1-5	CASSLPGGANQPQHF	TGTGCCAGCAGCTTACCGGGGGGCGCGAATCAGCCCCAGCATTTT
TRBD2	TRBV5-6	-	TRBJ2-3	CASSNPSGGDTQYF	TGTGCCAGCAGCAACCCTAGCGGGGGGGATACGCAGTATTTT
-	TRBV19	few	TRBJ1-1	CASTDPLGSTEAFF	TGTGCCAGTACCGATCCCCTAGGAAGCACTGAAGCTTTCTTT
-	TRBV19	-	TRBJ1-1	CASSMIPGLNTEAFF	TGTGCCAGTAGTATGATTCCAGGGTTGAACACTGAAGCTTTCTTT
TRBD1	TRBV5-1	-	TRBJ2-2	CASSSGQGGGNTGELFF	TGCGCCAGCAGCTCGGGACAGGGGGGCGGTAACACCGGGGAGCTGTTTTTT
-	TRBV7-9	-	TRBJ2-3	CASSLRPERTDTQYF	TGTGCCAGCAGTTTGCGCCCGGAGCGCACAGATACGCAGTATTTT
-	TRBV5-4	-	TRBJ2-7	CASSFSLGRGASDEQYF	TGTGCCAGCAGCTTCTCACTGGGCAGGGGGGCTTCGGACGAGCAGTACTTC
TRBD2	TRBV5-1	few	TRBJ2-3	CASSLERGTSTDTQYF	TGCGCCAGCAGCTTGGAGCGGGGGACTAGCACAGATACGCAGTATTTT
-	TRBV4-2	-	TRBJ1-6	CASSQPAVDSINNSPLHF	TGTGCCAGCAGCCAACCTGCAGTCGACAGCATTAATAATTCACCCCTCCACTTT
TRBD2	TRBV28	-	TRBJ2-1	CASSFMAGGSYNEQFF	TGTGCCAGCAGTTTTATGGCGGGAGGATCCTACAATGAGCAGTTCTTC
-	TRBV7-9	-	TRBJ1-1	CASSLERGAEAFF	TGTGCCAGCAGCTTAGAGCGGGGGGCTGAAGCTTTCTTT
TRBD1	TRBV28	-	TRBJ1-4	CASSLDRVQEKLFF	TGTGCCAGCAGCTTGGACAGGGTTCAGGAAAAACTGTTTTTT
TRBD1	TRBV4-1	-	TRBJ1-6	CASSQEGWDSNSPLHF	TGCGCCAGCAGCCAAGAAGGCTGGGACAGTAATTCACCCCTCCACTTT
-	TRBV14	-	TRBJ1-2	CASSQASLLTNYGYTF	TGTGCCAGCAGCCAAGCTTCGCTACTAACTAACTATGGCTACACCTTC
TRBD2	TRBV5-4	few	TRBJ2-1	CASSWGVSGRSSYNEQFF	TGTGCCAGCAGCTGGGGGGTTAGCGGGAGGAGCTCCTACAATGAGCAGTTCTTC
-	TRBV5-1	-	TRBJ1-2	CASSPLGGTGPAYGYTF	TGCGCCAGCAGCCCTTTAGGGGGTACAGGCCCAGCCTATGGCTACACCTTC
-	TRBV5-1	few	TRBJ1-1	CASSLVAGKAQAFF	TGCGCCAGCAGCTTGGTGGCGGGGAAGGCCCAAGCTTTCTTT
TRBD2	TRBV28	-	TRBJ2-5	CASRGDGLAEETQYF	TGTGCCAGCAGGGGAGACGGACTAGCGGAAGAGACCCAGTACTTC
-	TRBV7-9	-	TRBJ2-2	CASSFPRDKNTGELFF	TGTGCCAGCAGCTTCCCTAGGGACAAAAACACCGGGGAGCTGTTTTTT
TRBD2	TRBV30	-	TRBJ2-3	CAWSEAGTRKTDTQYF	TGTGCCTGGAGTGAAGCCGGGACTAGGAAGACAGATACGCAGTATTTT
TRBD1	TRBV9	-	TRBJ2-2	CASMDRPDTGELFF	TGTGCCAGCATGGACAGGCCCGACACCGGGGAGCTGTTTTTT
-	TRBV7-2	-	TRBJ1-2	CASSLTSDSLLGYTF	TGTGCCAGCAGCTTAACCTCGGACAGTCTGCTGGGCTACACCTTC
-	TRBV2	-	TRBJ2-3	CASTGSDSRTDTQYF	TGTGCCAGTACGGGTTCTGACTCTCGCACAGATACGCAGTATTTT
TRBD2	TRBV5-1	many	TRBJ2-2	CASSLAVAGVGTGELFF	TGCGCCAGCAGCTTGGCGGTAGCGGGAGTCGGCACCGGGGAGCTGTTTTTT
-	TRBV27	-	TRBJ2-1	CASSLGQNNEQFF	TGTGCCAGCAGTCTTGGACAGAACAATGAGCAGTTCTTC
-	TRBV5-1	once	TRBJ2-3	CASSLGQTASSTDTQYF	TGCGCCAGCAGCTTGGGACAGACAGCCTCTAGCACAGATACGCAGTATTTT
TRBD1	TRBV7-9	-	TRBJ1-1	CASSLVGTEDPEAFF	TGTGCCAGCAGCTTAGTAGGGACAGAGGACCCTGAAGCTTTCTTT
-	TRBV7-9	once	TRBJ2-3	CASSLGQGNTQYF	TGTGCCAGCAGCTTAGGGCAGGGGAATACGCAGTATTTT